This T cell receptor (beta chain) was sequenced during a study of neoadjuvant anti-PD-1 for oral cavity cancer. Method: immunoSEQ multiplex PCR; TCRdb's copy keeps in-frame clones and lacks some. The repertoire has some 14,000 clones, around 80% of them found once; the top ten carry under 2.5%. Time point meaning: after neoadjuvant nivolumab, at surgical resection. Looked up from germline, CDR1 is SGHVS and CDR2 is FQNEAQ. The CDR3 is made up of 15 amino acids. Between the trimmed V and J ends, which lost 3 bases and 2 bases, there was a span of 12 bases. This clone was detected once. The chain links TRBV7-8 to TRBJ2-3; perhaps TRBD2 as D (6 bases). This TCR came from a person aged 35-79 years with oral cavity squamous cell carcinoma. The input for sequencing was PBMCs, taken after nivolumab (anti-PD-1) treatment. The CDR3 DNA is TGTGCCAGCAGCTTTACGGGAGTCTTCACAGATACGCAGTATTTT. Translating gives CASSFTGVFTDTQYF. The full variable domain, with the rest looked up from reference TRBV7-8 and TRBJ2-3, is GAGVSQSPRYKVAKRGQDVALRCDPISGHVSLFWYQQALGQGPEFLTYFQNEAQLDKSGLPSDRFFAERPEGSVSTLKIQRTQQEDSAVYLCASSFTGVFTDTQYFGPGTRLTVL.